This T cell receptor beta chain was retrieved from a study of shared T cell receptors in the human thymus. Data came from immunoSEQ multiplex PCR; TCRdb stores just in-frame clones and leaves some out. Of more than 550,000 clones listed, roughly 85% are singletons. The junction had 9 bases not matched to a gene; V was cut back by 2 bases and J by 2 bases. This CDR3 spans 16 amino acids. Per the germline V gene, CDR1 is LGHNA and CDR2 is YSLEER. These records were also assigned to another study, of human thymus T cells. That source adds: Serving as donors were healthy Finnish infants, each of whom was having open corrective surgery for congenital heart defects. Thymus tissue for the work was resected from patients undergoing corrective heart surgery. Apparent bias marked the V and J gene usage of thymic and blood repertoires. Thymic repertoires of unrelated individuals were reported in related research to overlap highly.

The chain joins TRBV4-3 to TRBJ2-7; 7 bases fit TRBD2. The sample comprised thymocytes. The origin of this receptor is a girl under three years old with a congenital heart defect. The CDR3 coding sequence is TGCGCCAGCAGCCAAAGGTTTCTAGCGGCTACCTACGAGCAGTACTTC. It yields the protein CASSQRFLAATYEQYF.